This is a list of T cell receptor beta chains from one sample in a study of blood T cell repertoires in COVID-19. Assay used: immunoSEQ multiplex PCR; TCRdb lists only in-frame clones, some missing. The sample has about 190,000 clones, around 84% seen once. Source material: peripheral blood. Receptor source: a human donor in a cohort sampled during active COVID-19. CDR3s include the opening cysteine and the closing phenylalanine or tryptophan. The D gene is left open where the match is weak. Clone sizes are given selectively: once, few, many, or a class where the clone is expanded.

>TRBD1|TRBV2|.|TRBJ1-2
TGTGCCAGCAGTGGATCAGGGGGCGCAAGGGGCTACACCTTC
CASSGSGGARGYTF
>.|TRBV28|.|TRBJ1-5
TGTGCCAGCAGTGCCGGACAGCCGACAGCGCCCCAGCATTTT
CASSAGQPTAPQHF
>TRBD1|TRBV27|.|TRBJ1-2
TGTGCCAGCAGTCCCGCCGGGACAGGGGCCTTCTATGGCTACACCTTC
CASSPAGTGAFYGYTF
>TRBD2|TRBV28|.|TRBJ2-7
TGTGCCAGCACCCTCGACTCGGGGGGAGTTACCGAGCAGTACTTC
CASTLDSGGVTEQYF
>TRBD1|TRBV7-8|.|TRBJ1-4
TGTGCCAGCAGCCGGACAGGGAATGAAAAACTGTTTTTT
CASSRTGNEKLFF
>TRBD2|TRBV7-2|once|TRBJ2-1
TGTGCCAGCAGCTTAAGAAGCGGGGGGTGGTTGGGGAATGAGCAGTTCTTC
CASSLRSGGWLGNEQFF
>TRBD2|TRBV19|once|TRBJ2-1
TGTGCCACCAATCTAGCGGGGGAATACAATGAGCAGTTCTTC
CATNLAGEYNEQFF
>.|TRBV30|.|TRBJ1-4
TGTGCCTGGGCCGACACCCCGGTTCATGAAAAACTGTTTTTT
CAWADTPVHEKLFF
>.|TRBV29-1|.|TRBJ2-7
TGCAGCGCCCTGGGACTGCGGGAGCAGTACTTC
CSALGLREQYF
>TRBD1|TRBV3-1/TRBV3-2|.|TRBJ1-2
TGTGCCAGCAGCCAAACCGCCGGGACAGGGGTCGATGGCTACACCTTC
CASSQTAGTGVDGYTF
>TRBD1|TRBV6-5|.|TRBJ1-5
TGTGCCAGCAGTTGGGGACAGGGCTTTCAGCCCCAGCATTTT
CASSWGQGFQPQHF
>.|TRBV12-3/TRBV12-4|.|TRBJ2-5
TGTGCCAGCAGTAACCCGCCCGGAGAGACCCAGTACTTC
CASSNPPGETQYF
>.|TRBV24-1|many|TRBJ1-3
TGTGCCACCAGTGAACTAGGGGGAAACACCATATATTTT
CATSELGGNTIYF
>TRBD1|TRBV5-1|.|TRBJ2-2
TGCGCCAGCAGCCCTCGACAGGGGCCCGGGGAGCTGTTTTTT
CASSPRQGPGELFF
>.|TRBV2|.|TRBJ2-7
TGTGCCAGCGCATTGGAACAGTACTACGAGCAGTACTTC
CASALEQYYEQYF